One and the same sample provided the 14 T cell receptor beta chains below, sequenced in a study of blood T cell repertoires in COVID-19. This table comes from immunoSEQ multiplex PCR, and its TCRdb copy is limited to in-frame clones, with some not included. The profile shows 140,000 or so clones, 88% of them singletons. The sample consisted of peripheral blood. Every receptor here comes from a woman aged 45-59 years with acute or convalescent COVID-19.

V is TRBV2 and J is TRBJ2-7; 9 bases align to TRBD2. The CDR3 is 14 residues long. The germline V gene encodes CDR1 SNHLY and CDR2 FYNNEI. The V gene end was trimmed by 6 bases and the J gene end by 6 bases; junction bases not matched to a gene: 9. CDR3 sequence: CASRAMALAGEQYF. In DNA form, the CDR3 reads TGTGCCAGCAGAGCCATGGCACTAGCGGGCGAGCAGTACTTC.

The genes are TRBV5-5 and TRBJ1-4; 8 nucleotides match TRBD1. The V gene end was trimmed by 3 bases and the J gene end by 5 bases; junction bases not matched to a gene: 15. This CDR3 contains 18 residues. The V gene's germline CDR1 is SGHKS and CDR2 YYEKEE (reference sequence). The CDR3 region has the DNA TGTGCCAGCAGCTCAGCTTACTTTCAGGGGGCCGCAAATGAAAAACTGTTTTTT. It yields the protein CASSSAYFQGAANEKLFF. Full variable domain (remainder filled in from reference TRBV5-5 and TRBJ1-4): DAGVTQSPTHLIKTRGQQVTLRCSPISGHKSVSWYQQVLGQGPQFIFQYYEKEERGRGNFPDRFSARQFPNYSSELNVNALLLGDSALYLCASSSAYFQGAANEKLFFGSGTQLSVL.

V and J are TRBV7-3 and TRBJ2-1, with TRBD2 matching 8 bases. There are 16 residues in the CDR3. The V gene's germline CDR1 is SGHTA and CDR2 FQGTGA. Losses at the gene ends were 2 bases for V and 2 bases for J; bases not matched to a gene: 5. As DNA, the CDR3 is TGTGCCAGCAGCTTATCTTTAGCGGGAACCTACAATGAGCAGTTCTTC. Translating it yields CASSLSLAGTYNEQFF.

This clone has just one count. The chain carries TRBV5-1 and TRBJ2-3; tentatively, D is TRBD1 (5 bases). The CDR3 totals 15 residues. Germline CDR1 reads SGHRS; CDR2 reads YFSETQ. Trimming cost V 5 bases and J 0 bases, with 13 bases left between them. The CDR3 DNA is TGCGCCAGCAGTCCAGGGTCAATAAGCACAGATACGCAGTATTTT. It encodes CASSPGSISTDTQYF.

This chain connects TRBV18 to TRBJ1-2; 10 bases fit TRBD1. Trimming at V came to 3 bases and at J to 4 bases, leaving 5 bases not matched to a gene. The CDR3 contains 15 residues. Germline lookup yields CDR1 KGHSH and CDR2 LQKENI. Here the CDR3 reads CASSPETGGIYGYTF. CDR3 bases: TGTGCCAGCTCACCCGAGACAGGGGGCATCTATGGCTACACCTTC.

V gene TRBV27 combines with J gene TRBJ2-7; 9 bases line up with TRBD1. This CDR3 has 15 residues. The junction had 6 bases not matched to a gene; V was cut back by 5 bases and J by 1 base. Germline CDR1 reads MNHEY; CDR2 reads SMNVEV (reference sequence). The CDR3 nucleotides are TGTGCCAGCAGTCCCGGGACAGGGCCTTCCTACGAGCAGTACTTC. Residues: CASSPGTGPSYEQYF.

The chain joins TRBV6-4 to TRBJ1-2; D gene ambiguous. Trimming removed 4 bases from V and 6 bases from J, with 18 bases in between. This CDR3 has 15 residues. CDR1 MRHNA and CDR2 SNTAGT come from the germline V gene. The CDR3 DNA is TGTGCCAGCAGTGCGCGGGAAGGGCCTACCCATGGCTACACCTTC. It translates to CASSAREGPTHGYTF.

The rearrangement links TRBV13 to TRBJ1-1; D uncertain. This CDR3 is built from 13 residues. Trimming removed 6 bases at V and 1 base at J, with 9 bases between. Germline values: CDR1 PRHDT, CDR2 FYEKMQ (reference sequence). The CDR3, as DNA: TGTGCCAGCAGAGATTCGAGGAACACTGAAGCTTTCTTT. Translated: CASRDSRNTEAFF.

The chain uses TRBV7-9 and TRBJ2-7; the match to TRBD2 covers 9 bases. The CDR3 spans 15 residues. Germline V gene lookup returns CDR1 SEHNR and CDR2 FQNEAQ (reference sequence). The trim removed 7 bases at V and 6 bases at J, leaving 13 bases unmatched. DNA for the CDR3: TGTGCCAGCACCCGCCAGGGACTAGCCTCTAGCGAGCAGTACTTC. It specifies CASTRQGLASSEQYF.

This sequence joins TRBV12-3 or TRBV12-4 and TRBJ2-1; 7 positions match TRBD1. The CDR3 has 13 amino acids. V was pared by 10 bases and J by 9 bases, with 12 bases of the junction left unmatched. The CDR3 sequence: CAIAPQGIGEQFF. CDR3 in DNA: TGTGCCATCGCCCCACAGGGGATCGGTGAGCAGTTCTTC.

This chain uses TRBV15 with TRBJ1-4; 12 positions match TRBD1. This CDR3 is built from 16 residues. V was clipped by 2 bases and J by 8 bases; unmatched bases: 6. Germline V CDR1 and CDR2: LNHNV, YYDKDF (reference sequence). The CDR3 loop is CATSRSGQGASEKLFF. For the CDR3, the DNA is TGTGCCACCAGCAGATCGGGACAGGGGGCCTCGGAAAAACTGTTTTTT.

The genes are TRBV5-1 and TRBJ1-3; TRBD1 aligns across 7 bases. Per the germline V gene, CDR1 is SGHRS and CDR2 is YFSETQ. The trim removed 4 bases at V and 3 bases at J, leaving 13 bases unmatched. The CDR3 length is 17 residues. The CDR3 DNA reads as TGCGCCAGCAGCAGATCGGCAGGGGGAGCGGGTGGAAACACCATATATTTT. It encodes CASSRSAGGAGGNTIYF.

The chain recombines TRBV29-1 with TRBJ1-1, with D hard to call. Per the germline V gene, CDR1 is SQVTM and CDR2 is ANQGSEA. Trimming shortened V by 4 bases and J by 11 bases, and 14 bases separated the two germline ends. This CDR3 is built from 11 residues. CDR3 bases: TGCAGCGTTGGGGCGTTTAGTGGGGCTTTCTTT. Translation gives CSVGAFSGAFF.

The V gene is TRBV7-8, the J gene TRBJ2-7; 14 bases map to TRBD2. The V segment lost 4 bases and the J segment 2 bases; nucleotides outside the gene matches: 7. The germline V gene encodes CDR1 SGHVS and CDR2 FQNEAQ. The CDR3 is 17 amino acids. Here the CDR3 reads CASSSGLAGVHAYEQYF. The CDR3 bases are TGTGCCAGCAGCTCGGGACTAGCGGGAGTCCATGCCTACGAGCAGTACTTC. Combining the CDR3 with reference TRBV7-8 and TRBJ2-7 gives the whole variable domain GAGVSQSPRYKVAKRGQDVALRCDPISGHVSLFWYQQALGQGPEFLTYFQNEAQLDKSGLPSDRFFAERPEGSVSTLKIQRTQQEDSAVYLCASSSGLAGVHAYEQYFGPGTRLTVT.